Below, one T cell receptor (beta chain) is given with its context. This CDR3 contains 15 residues. The germline V gene has CDR1 MNHEY and CDR2 SVGAGI. J lost 7 bases, V lost 5 bases, and 5 bases had no gene match. Repertoires were generated with immunoSEQ multiplex PCR, while TCRdb's copy carries only in-frame clones and drops some. The table shows around 280,000 clones, with around 90% occurring only once. This sample stems from a study of blood T cell repertoires in COVID-19. The receptor's source is a woman aged 18-30 years with acute COVID-19. The sample taken for sequencing was PBMCs or T cells enriched from blood (not recorded which). This rearrangement joins TRBV6-5 to TRBJ1-4; 12 bases match TRBD1. The CDR3 coding sequence is TGTGCCAGCAGTATTGGGACAGGGGGCGGTGAAAAACTGTTTTTT. This gives the protein CASSIGTGGGEKLFF.